Described below is a single TCR beta chain sequence and its context. Its cognate antigen is unknown. The source of the sample is a study of a mutant IDH1 vaccine in newly diagnosed glioma. In the study overall: Vaccination was launched 4-6 weeks after radiotherapy alone, or with temozolomide cycles. Study-level points and caveats: A vaccine-induced immune response developed in roughly 93% of the patients.

Noted time point: week 5, during vaccination. One vaccine dose held 300 ug of mutant IDH1 20-mer peptide and came with topical imiquimod. The donor cohort comprised cases of new WHO grade 3 or 4 IDH1-mutant, ATRX-lost astrocytoma. This CDR3 is 15 amino acids long. Between the trimmed V and J ends, which lost 1 base and 7 bases, there was a span of 16 bases. Germline loops: CDR1 SGHRS, CDR2 YFSETQ. The assay was immunoSEQ multiplex PCR, and TCRdb's table has in-frame clones only and misses some. The table lists about 40,000 clones, roughly nine tenths of them singletons. Sequenced material: PBMCs, taken from a glioma patient whose treatment included an IDH1 peptide vaccine. The chain links TRBV5-1 to TRBJ2-3; D not certain. This receptor was obtained from a man aged 50-59 years with glioma. The CDR3 loop reads CASSLRAGAAYTQYF. CDR3 coding DNA: TGCGCCAGCAGCTTGAGGGCAGGAGCAGCCTATACGCAGTATTTT. Together with reference TRBV5-1 and TRBJ2-3, the CDR3 gives the full variable domain: KAGVTQTPRYLIKTRGQQVTLSCSPISGHRSVSWYQQTPGQGLQFLFEYFSETQRNKGNFPGRFSGRQFSNSRSEMNVSTLELGDSALYLCASSLRAGAAYTQYFGPGTRLTVL.